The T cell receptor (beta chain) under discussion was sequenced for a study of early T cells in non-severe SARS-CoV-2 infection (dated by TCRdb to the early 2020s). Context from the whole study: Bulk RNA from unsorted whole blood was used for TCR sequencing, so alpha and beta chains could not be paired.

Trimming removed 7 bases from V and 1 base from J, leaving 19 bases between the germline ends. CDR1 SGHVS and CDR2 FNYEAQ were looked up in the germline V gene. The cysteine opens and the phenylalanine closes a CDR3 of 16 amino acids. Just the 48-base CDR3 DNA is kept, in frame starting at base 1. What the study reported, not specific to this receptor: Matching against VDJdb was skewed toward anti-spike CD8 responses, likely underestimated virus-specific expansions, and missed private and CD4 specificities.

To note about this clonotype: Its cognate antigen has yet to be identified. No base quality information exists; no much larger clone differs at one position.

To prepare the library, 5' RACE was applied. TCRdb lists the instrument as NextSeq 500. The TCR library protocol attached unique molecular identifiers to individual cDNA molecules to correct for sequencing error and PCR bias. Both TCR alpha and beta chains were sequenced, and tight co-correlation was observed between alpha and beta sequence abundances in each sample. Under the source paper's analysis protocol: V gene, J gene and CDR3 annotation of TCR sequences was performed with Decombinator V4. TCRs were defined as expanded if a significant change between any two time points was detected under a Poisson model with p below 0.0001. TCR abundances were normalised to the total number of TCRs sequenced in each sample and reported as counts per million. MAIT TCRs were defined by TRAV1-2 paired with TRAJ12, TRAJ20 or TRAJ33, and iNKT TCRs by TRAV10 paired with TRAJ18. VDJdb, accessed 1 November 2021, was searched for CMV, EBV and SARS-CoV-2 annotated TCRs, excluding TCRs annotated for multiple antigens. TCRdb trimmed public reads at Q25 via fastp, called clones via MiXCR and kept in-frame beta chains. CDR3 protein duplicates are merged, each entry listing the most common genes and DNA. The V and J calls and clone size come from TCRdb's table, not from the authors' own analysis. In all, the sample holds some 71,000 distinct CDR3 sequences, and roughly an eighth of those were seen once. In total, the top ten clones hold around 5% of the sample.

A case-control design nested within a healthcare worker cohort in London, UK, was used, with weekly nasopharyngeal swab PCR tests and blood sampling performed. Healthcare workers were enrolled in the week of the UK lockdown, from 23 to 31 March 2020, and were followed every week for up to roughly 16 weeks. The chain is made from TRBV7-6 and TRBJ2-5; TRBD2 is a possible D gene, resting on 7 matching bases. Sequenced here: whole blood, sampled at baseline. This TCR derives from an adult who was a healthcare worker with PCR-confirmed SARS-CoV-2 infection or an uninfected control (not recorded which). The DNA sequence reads TGTGCCAGCAAGCTGGGGGCGGGAGTGGCCCAAGAGACCCAGTACTTC. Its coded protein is CASKLGAGVAQETQYF.